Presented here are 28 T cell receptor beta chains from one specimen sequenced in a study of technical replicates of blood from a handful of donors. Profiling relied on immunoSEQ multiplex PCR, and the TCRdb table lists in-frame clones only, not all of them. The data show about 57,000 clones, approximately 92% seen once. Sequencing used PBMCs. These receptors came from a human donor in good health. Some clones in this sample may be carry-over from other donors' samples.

The DNA for the CDR3 is TGTGCCAGCAGCTTAGGGGCAAACACTGAAGCTTTCTTT. Protein: CASSLGANTEAFF. The gene calls are TRBV7-2 and TRBJ1-1; D gene ambiguous. Looked up from germline, CDR1 is SGHTA and CDR2 is FQGNSA. CDR3 length: 13 residues. Trimming took 1 base from V and 2 from J, leaving 5 bases between them.

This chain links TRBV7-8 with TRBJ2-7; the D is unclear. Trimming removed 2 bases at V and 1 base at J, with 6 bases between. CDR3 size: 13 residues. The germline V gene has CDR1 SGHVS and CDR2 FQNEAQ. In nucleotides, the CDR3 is TGTGCCAGCAGCTTAAGCGCGTCCTACGAGCAGTACTTC. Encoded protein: CASSLSASYEQYF.

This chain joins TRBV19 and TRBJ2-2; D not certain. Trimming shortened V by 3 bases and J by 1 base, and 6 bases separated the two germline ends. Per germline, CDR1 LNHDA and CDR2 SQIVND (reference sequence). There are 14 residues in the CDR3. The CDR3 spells CASSMRQNTGELFF. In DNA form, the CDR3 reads TGTGCCAGTAGTATGCGGCAGAACACCGGGGAGCTGTTTTTT. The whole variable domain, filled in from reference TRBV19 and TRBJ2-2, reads DGGITQSPKYLFRKEGQNVTLSCEQNLNHDAMYWYRQDPGQGLRLIYYSQIVNDFQKGDIAEGYSVSREKKESFPLTVTSAQKNPTAFYLCASSMRQNTGELFFGEGSRLTVL.

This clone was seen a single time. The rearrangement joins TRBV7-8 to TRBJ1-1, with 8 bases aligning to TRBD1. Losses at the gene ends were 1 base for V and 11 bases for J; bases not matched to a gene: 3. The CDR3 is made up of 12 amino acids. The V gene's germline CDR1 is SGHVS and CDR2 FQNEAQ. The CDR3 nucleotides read TGTGCCAGCAGCTTAGACAGGGGGTCTGCTTTCTTT. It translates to CASSLDRGSAFF.

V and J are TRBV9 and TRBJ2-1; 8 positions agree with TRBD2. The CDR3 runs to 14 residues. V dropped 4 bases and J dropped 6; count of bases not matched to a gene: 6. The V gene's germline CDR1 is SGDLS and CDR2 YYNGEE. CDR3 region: CASSPGLAGNEQFF. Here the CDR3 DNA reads TGTGCCAGCAGCCCGGGGCTAGCGGGCAATGAGCAGTTCTTC.

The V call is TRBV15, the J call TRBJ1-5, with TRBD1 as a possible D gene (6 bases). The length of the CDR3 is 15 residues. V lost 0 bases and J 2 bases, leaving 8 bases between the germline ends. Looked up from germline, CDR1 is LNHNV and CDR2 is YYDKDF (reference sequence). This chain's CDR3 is CATSRDRQGNQPQHF. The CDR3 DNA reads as TGTGCCACCAGCAGAGATAGACAGGGCAATCAGCCCCAGCATTTT.

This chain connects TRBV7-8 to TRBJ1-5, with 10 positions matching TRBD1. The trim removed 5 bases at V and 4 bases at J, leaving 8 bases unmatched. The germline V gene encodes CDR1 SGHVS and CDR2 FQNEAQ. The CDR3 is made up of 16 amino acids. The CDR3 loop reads CASSTYWDRGNQPQHF. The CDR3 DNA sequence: TGTGCCAGCAGCACCTACTGGGACAGGGGTAATCAGCCCCAGCATTTT.

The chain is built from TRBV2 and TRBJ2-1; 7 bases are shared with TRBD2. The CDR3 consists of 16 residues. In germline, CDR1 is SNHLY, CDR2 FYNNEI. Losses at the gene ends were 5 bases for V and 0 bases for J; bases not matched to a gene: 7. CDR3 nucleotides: TGTGCCAGCAGTCCCAGCGGGACGAACTCCTACAATGAGCAGTTCTTC. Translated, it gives CASSPSGTNSYNEQFF.

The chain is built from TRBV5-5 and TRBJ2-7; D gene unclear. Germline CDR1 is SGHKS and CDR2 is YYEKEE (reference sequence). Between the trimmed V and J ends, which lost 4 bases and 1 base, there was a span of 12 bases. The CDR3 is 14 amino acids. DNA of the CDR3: TGTGCCAGCAGCCACCAAATGAGATCCTACGAGCAGTACTTC. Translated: CASSHQMRSYEQYF.

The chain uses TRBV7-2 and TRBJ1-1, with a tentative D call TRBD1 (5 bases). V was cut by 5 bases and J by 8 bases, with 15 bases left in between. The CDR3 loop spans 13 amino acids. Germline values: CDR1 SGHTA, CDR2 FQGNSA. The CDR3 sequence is CASSPPQDREAFF. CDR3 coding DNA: TGTGCCAGCAGCCCACCCCAAGACAGAGAAGCTTTCTTT.

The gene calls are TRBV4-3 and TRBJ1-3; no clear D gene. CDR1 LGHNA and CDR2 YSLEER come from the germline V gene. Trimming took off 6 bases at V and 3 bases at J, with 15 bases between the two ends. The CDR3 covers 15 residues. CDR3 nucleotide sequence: TGCGCCAGCAGTTCTAGGGTGGGAGATGGAAACACCATATATTTT. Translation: CASSSRVGDGNTIYF.

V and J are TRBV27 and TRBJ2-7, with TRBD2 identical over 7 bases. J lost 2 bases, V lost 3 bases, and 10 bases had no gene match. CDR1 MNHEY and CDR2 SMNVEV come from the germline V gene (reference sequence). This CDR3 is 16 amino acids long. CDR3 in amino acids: CASSFVGRGRTYEQYF. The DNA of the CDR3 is TGTGCCAGCAGTTTTGTGGGGCGGGGGAGAACCTACGAGCAGTACTTC.

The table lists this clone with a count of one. For the CDR3, the DNA is TGTGCCAGCAGCCCTCGGGAGGGTGGGTATGAAAAACTGTTTTTT. Its translation: CASSPREGGYEKLFF. V gene TRBV9 combines with J gene TRBJ1-4; D uncertain. V was pared by 4 bases and J by 6 bases, with 16 bases between. Germline CDR1 SGDLS, CDR2 YYNGEE. The CDR3 consists of 15 residues.

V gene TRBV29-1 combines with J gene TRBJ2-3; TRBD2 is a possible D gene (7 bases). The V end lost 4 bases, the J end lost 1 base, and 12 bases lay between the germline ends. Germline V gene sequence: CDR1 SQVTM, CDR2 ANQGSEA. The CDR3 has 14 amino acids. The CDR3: CSVVTGRGTDTQYF. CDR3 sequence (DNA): TGCAGCGTTGTAACAGGGAGGGGCACAGATACGCAGTATTTT.

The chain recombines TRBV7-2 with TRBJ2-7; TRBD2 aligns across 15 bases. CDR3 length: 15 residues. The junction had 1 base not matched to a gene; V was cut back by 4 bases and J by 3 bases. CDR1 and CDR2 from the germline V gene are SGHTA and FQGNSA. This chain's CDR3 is CASSWGLAGGYEQYF. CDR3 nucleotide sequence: TGTGCCAGCAGCTGGGGACTAGCGGGAGGCTACGAGCAGTACTTC.

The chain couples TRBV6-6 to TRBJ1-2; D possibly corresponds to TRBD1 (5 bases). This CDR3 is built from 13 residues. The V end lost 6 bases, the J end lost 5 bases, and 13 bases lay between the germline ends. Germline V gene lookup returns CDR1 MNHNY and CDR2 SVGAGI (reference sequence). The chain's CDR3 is CASRKQAEYGYTF. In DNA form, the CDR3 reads TGTGCCAGCAGGAAACAGGCGGAATATGGCTACACCTTC.

CDR3: CASSLSRLGQGSTEAFF. CDR3 sequence (DNA): TGTGCCAGCAGCTTAAGCCGTTTGGGACAGGGTAGCACTGAAGCTTTCTTT. The chain employs TRBV7-3 and TRBJ1-1, with 9 bases fitting TRBD1. V lost 1 base to trimming and J lost 4 bases; unmatched junction nucleotides: 10. The germline CDR1 and CDR2 sequences are SGHTA and FQGTGA. This CDR3 comprises 17 residues.

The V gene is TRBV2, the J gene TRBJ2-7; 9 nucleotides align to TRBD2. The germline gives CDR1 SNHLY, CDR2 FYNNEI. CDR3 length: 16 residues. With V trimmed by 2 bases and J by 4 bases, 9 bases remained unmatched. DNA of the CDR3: TGTGCCAGCAGTGAACTAGCGGGGATTACGGAATACGAGCAGTACTTC. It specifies CASSELAGITEYEQYF. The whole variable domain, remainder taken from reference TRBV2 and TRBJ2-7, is EPEVTQTPSHQVTQMGQEVILRCVPISNHLYFYWYRQILGQKVEFLVSFYNNEISEKSEIFDDQFSVERPDGSNFTLKIRSTKLEDSAMYFCASSELAGITEYEQYFGPGTRLTVT.

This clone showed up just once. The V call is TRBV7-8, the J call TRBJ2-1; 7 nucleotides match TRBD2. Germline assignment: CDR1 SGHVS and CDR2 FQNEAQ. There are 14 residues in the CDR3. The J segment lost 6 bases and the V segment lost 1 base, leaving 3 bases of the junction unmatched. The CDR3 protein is CASSLVASGNEQFF. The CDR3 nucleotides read TGTGCCAGCAGCTTAGTTGCTAGCGGCAATGAGCAGTTCTTC.

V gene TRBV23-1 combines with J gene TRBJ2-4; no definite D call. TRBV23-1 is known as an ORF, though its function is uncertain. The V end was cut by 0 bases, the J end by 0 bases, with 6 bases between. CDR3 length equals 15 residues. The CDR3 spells CASSQSGLAKNIQYF. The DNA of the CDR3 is TGCGCCAGCAGTCAATCGGGCCTAGCCAAAAACATTCAGTACTTC.

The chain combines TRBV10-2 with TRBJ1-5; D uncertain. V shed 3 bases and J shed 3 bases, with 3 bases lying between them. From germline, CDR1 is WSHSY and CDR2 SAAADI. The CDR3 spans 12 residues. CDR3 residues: CASSDHNQPQHF. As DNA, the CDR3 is TGCGCCAGCAGTGACCACAATCAGCCCCAGCATTTT.

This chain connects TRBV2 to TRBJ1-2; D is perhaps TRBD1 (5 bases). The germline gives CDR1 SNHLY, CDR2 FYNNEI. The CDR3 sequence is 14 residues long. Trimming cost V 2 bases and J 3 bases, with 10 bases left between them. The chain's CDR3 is CASSERGGYYGYTF. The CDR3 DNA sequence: TGTGCCAGCAGTGAAAGGGGCGGCTACTATGGCTACACCTTC.

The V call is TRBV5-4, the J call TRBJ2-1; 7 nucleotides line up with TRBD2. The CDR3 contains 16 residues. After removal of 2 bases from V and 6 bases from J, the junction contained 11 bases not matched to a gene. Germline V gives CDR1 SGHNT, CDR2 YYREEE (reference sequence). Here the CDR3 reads CASSFGGLSGVNEQFF. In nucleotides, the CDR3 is TGTGCCAGCAGCTTTGGGGGACTGAGCGGGGTCAATGAGCAGTTCTTC.

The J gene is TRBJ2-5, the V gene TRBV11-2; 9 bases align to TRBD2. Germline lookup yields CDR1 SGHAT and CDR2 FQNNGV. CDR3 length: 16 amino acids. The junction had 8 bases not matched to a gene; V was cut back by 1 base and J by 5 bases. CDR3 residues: CASSLVGGGARETQYF. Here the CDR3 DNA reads TGTGCCAGCAGCTTAGTAGGCGGGGGGGCCCGGGAGACCCAGTACTTC.

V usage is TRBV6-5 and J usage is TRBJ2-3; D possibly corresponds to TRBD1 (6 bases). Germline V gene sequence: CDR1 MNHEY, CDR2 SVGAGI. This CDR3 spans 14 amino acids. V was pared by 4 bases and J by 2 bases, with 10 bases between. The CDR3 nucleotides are TGTGCCAGCAGTTGGGGGCAGAACACAGATACGCAGTATTTT. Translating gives CASSWGQNTDTQYF.

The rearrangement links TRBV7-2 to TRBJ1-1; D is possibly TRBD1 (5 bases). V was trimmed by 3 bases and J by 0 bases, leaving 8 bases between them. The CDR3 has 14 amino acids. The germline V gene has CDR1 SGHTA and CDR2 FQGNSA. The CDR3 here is CASSFMGLNTEAFF. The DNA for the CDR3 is TGTGCCAGCAGCTTTATGGGGCTGAACACTGAAGCTTTCTTT.

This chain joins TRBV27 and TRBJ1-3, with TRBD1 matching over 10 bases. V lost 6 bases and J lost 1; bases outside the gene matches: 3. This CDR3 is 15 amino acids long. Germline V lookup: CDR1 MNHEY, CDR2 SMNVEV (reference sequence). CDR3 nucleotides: TGTGCCAGCAGGGGACAGGGGAGATCTGGAAACACCATATATTTT. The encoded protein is CASRGQGRSGNTIYF.

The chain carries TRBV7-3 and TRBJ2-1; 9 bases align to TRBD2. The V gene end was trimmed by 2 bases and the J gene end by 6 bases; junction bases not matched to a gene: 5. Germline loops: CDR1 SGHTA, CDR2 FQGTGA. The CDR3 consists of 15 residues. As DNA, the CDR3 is TGTGCCAGCAGCTTATTCGCGGGAGGGCCCAATGAGCAGTTCTTC. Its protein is CASSLFAGGPNEQFF.